One sample yielded the 23 T cell receptor beta chains listed below, sequenced in a study of cytomegalovirus exposure and HLA in healthy donors. PCR employed 60 Vbeta and 13 Jbeta primers. Sequencing was performed with immunoSEQ multiplex PCR; in TCRdb, only in-frame clones are kept and a portion is missing. The data show about 120,000 clones, over 65% seen once. The sequenced sample consisted of PBMCs. Receptor source: a woman aged 25 to 39 in good health and CMV-seropositive.

V is TRBV12-2 and J is TRBJ1-2; the listed D gene, TRBD1, was not tested against the DNA. TRBV12-2 is a listed pseudogene. The CDR3 totals 13 residues. The CDR3 DNA sequence: TGTGCAAGTCGCTTTAACAGGGGAGAGGGCTACACCTTC. Translated, it gives CASRFNRGEGYTF.

The rearrangement links TRBV4-1 to TRBJ1-5, with a weak D call TRBD1 (5 bases). Germline V gene data show CDR1 as MGHRA and CDR2 as YSYEKL. Trimming took off 4 bases at V and 6 bases at J, with 13 bases between the two ends. The CDR3 extends over 14 amino acids. CDR3 amino acids: CASSLGVMGQPQHF. The CDR3 nucleotides are TGCGCCAGCAGCCTAGGGGTGATGGGTCAGCCCCAGCATTTT.

The rearrangement links TRBV10-3 to TRBJ1-2, with TRBD1 as a possible D gene (6 bases). CDR3 size: 14 residues. Germline CDR1 ENHRY, CDR2 SYGVKD. With 10 bases removed from V and 0 bases from J, the gap between germline ends came to 15 bases. DNA of the CDR3: TGTGCCACACTTCAGGGGCCCGCTAACTATGGCTACACCTTC. Protein: CATLQGPANYGYTF.

The chain employs TRBV7-2 and TRBJ2-5; the match to TRBD2 covers 7 bases. The V gene end was trimmed by 0 bases and the J gene end by 5 bases; junction bases not matched to a gene: 6. The CDR3 is made up of 15 amino acids. Germline CDR1 reads SGHTA; CDR2 reads FQGNSA. This chain's CDR3 is CASSLAGGEYETQYF. The CDR3 DNA is TGTGCCAGCAGCTTAGCGGGGGGGGAATATGAGACCCAGTACTTC.

This clone was observed a single time. The chain joins TRBV18 to TRBJ2-1; D is perhaps TRBD2 (5 bases). Trimming took off 1 base at V and 7 bases at J, with 11 bases between the two ends. Germline V CDR1 and CDR2: KGHSH, LQKENI. The CDR3 is 14 residues long. The CDR3 sequence is CASSPQLRGNEQFF. The CDR3 nucleotides read TGTGCCAGCTCACCACAATTGCGCGGGAATGAGCAGTTCTTC.

The genes are TRBV7-2 and TRBJ2-7; 7 nucleotides agree with TRBD1. The J segment lost 4 bases and the V segment lost 6 bases, leaving 6 bases of the junction unmatched. The CDR3 covers 13 residues. Germline CDR1 and CDR2: SGHTA and FQGNSA. CDR3 coding DNA: TGTGCCAGCAGTGTGGACAGGATGTACGAGCAGTACTTC. It encodes CASSVDRMYEQYF.

The gene calls are TRBV4-2 and TRBJ2-3; 7 nucleotides align to TRBD2. V gave up 2 bases and J gave up 2 bases; unmatched junction bases: 10. The CDR3 length is 17 residues. CDR1 and CDR2 from the germline V gene are LGHNA and YNFKEQ. This chain's CDR3 is CASSQTRASGNTDTQYF. The CDR3 nucleotides read TGTGCCAGCAGCCAAACAAGAGCTAGCGGCAACACAGATACGCAGTATTTT.

This CDR3 is CSAPGGAGNEQFF. DNA for the CDR3: TGCAGCGCCCCCGGGGGAGCTGGCAATGAGCAGTTCTTC. The genes are TRBV29-1 and TRBJ2-1; D possibly corresponds to TRBD2 (6 bases). In germline, CDR1 is SQVTM, CDR2 ANQGSEA. V was cut by 7 bases and J by 6 bases, with 16 bases left in between. This CDR3 region has 13 residues.

The gene calls are TRBV2 and TRBJ2-7; 9 nucleotides line up with TRBD2. Trimming removed 2 bases from V and 5 bases from J; junction bases left unmatched: 7. Per the germline V gene, CDR1 is SNHLY and CDR2 is FYNNEI. There are 15 residues in the CDR3. DNA for the CDR3: TGTGCCAGCAGTGAATTCAGGACTAGCGCGGACGAGCAGTACTTC. This translates into CASSEFRTSADEQYF.

The rearrangement links TRBV10-3 to TRBJ2-2; maybe TRBD1 (6 bases). Germline values: CDR1 ENHRY, CDR2 SYGVKD. This CDR3 region has 15 residues. V shed 0 bases and J shed 6 bases, with 11 bases lying between them. The CDR3 DNA sequence: TGTGCCATCAGTGAGTCAGGTCAGGGGCCCGGGGAGCTGTTTTTT. Protein: CAISESGQGPGELFF.

The chain employs TRBV2 and TRBJ1-4, with D possibly matching TRBD1 (6 bases). CDR3 length: 12 residues. Trimming left V 4 bases short and J 11 bases short, with 11 bases between. From germline, CDR1 is SNHLY and CDR2 FYNNEI. CDR3 protein: CASSGGRGKLFF. CDR3 nucleotide sequence: TGTGCCAGCAGTGGGGGGCGCGGGAAACTGTTTTTT. Together with reference TRBV2 and TRBJ1-4, the CDR3 gives the full variable domain: EPEVTQTPSHQVTQMGQEVILRCVPISNHLYFYWYRQILGQKVEFLVSFYNNEISEKSEIFDDQFSVERPDGSNFTLKIRSTKLEDSAMYFCASSGGRGKLFFGSGTQLSVL.

The rearrangement links TRBV13 to TRBJ2-3, with 10 bases that match TRBD2. CDR1 PRHDT and CDR2 FYEKMQ come from the germline V gene (reference sequence). The CDR3 length is 17 residues. Trimming removed 0 bases from V and 2 bases from J; junction bases left unmatched: 5. The DNA for the CDR3 is TGTGCCAGCAGCTTAGGACGTAGCGGGGGGCTCACAGATACGCAGTATTTT. It translates to CASSLGRSGGLTDTQYF.

The DNA of the CDR3 is TGTGCCAGCAGTTTAATGAGCGGAGAGACCCAGTACTTC. It is translated as CASSLMSGETQYF. The V and J genes are TRBV27 and TRBJ2-5, with a tentative D call TRBD2 (5 bases). The V end lost 2 bases, the J end lost 4 bases, and 8 bases lay between the germline ends. Germline loops: CDR1 MNHEY, CDR2 SMNVEV (reference sequence). CDR3 length: 13 residues.

This sequence joins TRBV29-1 and TRBJ2-7, with 10 bases matching TRBD1. This CDR3 contains 15 residues. V was clipped by 1 base and J by 7 bases; unmatched bases: 10. The V gene's germline CDR1 is SQVTM and CDR2 ANQGSEA. The CDR3 here is CSVEGSFGQGEEQYF. In DNA form, the CDR3 reads TGCAGCGTTGAAGGATCTTTTGGACAGGGGGAAGAGCAGTACTTC.

This sequence joins TRBV28 and TRBJ1-2; 7 positions agree with TRBD1. Germline loops: CDR1 MDHEN, CDR2 SYDVKM. This CDR3 spans 13 amino acids. Losses at the gene ends were 2 bases for V and 7 bases for J; bases not matched to a gene: 4. CDR3 sequence reads: CASSLRGGIGYTF. As DNA, the CDR3 is TGTGCCAGCAGTTTACGAGGGGGCATTGGCTACACCTTC.

CDR3 nucleotide sequence: TGTGCCAGCTCCCAATCAGGGTACACTGAAGCTTTCTTT. It yields the protein CASSQSGYTEAFF. The chain uses TRBV18 and TRBJ1-1; tentative D call: TRBD1 (5 bases). Trimming removed 6 bases at V and 3 bases at J, with 11 bases between. Germline CDR1 reads KGHSH; CDR2 reads LQKENI. The CDR3 is 13 residues long.

This clone was seen only a few times. CDR3 sequence reads: CASSEPGQAYEQYF. CDR3 DNA: TGTGCCAGCAGTGAACCTGGGCAGGCCTACGAGCAGTACTTC. The rearrangement joins TRBV5-6 to TRBJ2-7; D call uncertain. With 5 bases removed from V and 2 bases from J, the gap between germline ends came to 14 bases. The length of the CDR3 is 14 residues. Looked up from germline, CDR1 is SGHDT and CDR2 is YYEEEE. The full variable domain, its missing parts supplied by reference TRBV5-6 and TRBJ2-7, is DAGVTQSPTHLIKTRGQQVTLRCSPKSGHDTVSWYQQALGQGPQFIFQYYEEEERQRGNFPDRFSGHQFPNYSSELNVNALLLGDSALYLCASSEPGQAYEQYFGPGTRLTVT.

J is TRBJ1-2 and V is TRBV7-2; possible D gene TRBD1, 5 bases. The germline V gene encodes CDR1 SGHTA and CDR2 FQGNSA. The V and J ends lost 4 bases and 0 bases respectively, with 12 bases between them. The CDR3 is 15 amino acids. CDR3 DNA sequence: TGTGCCAGCAGCTCGACGGCCAGGGCTAACTATGGCTACACCTTC. It codes for CASSSTARANYGYTF.

The gene calls are TRBV5-1 and TRBJ1-4; possibly TRBD1 for D (6 bases). The V gene's germline CDR1 is SGHRS and CDR2 YFSETQ. This CDR3 contains 14 residues. Trimming took off 5 bases at V and 2 bases at J, with 10 bases between the two ends. The CDR3 loop reads CASRSQGTNEKLFF. The CDR3 nucleotides read TGCGCCAGCAGATCCCAGGGGACTAATGAAAAACTGTTTTTT.

The chain is built from TRBV19 and TRBJ2-3, with TRBD1 matching over 8 bases. The V segment lost 2 bases and the J segment 3 bases; nucleotides outside the gene matches: 19. CDR1 and CDR2 (germline): LNHDA, SQIVND (reference sequence). This CDR3 is built from 20 residues. The CDR3 DNA reads as TGTGCCAGTAGTATAAAGGGAGGCTTTTGGACAGGGAAGAGTACAGATACGCAGTATTTT. It translates to CASSIKGGFWTGKSTDTQYF.

V and J are TRBV9 and TRBJ1-5; the D gene is possibly TRBD1 (6 bases). The CDR3 extends over 14 amino acids. V was trimmed by 5 bases and J by 1 base, leaving 10 bases between them. CDR1 is SGDLS and CDR2 is YYNGEE in the germline V gene. The CDR3 DNA is TGTGCCAGCAGTGTAACAGGGAGCAATCAGCCCCAGCATTTT. This sequence encodes CASSVTGSNQPQHF.

The chain carries TRBV4-1 and TRBJ1-5, with 9 bases matching TRBD1. The CDR3 extends over 16 amino acids. V gave up 1 base and J gave up 6 bases; unmatched junction bases: 7. Germline lookup yields CDR1 MGHRA and CDR2 YSYEKL. This chain's CDR3 is CASSQVETGGSQPQHF. In DNA, the CDR3 is TGCGCCAGCAGCCAAGTCGAGACAGGGGGGAGTCAGCCCCAGCATTTT.

This clone has a handful of counts. V is TRBV28 and J is TRBJ2-3, with 15 bases lining up with TRBD2. CDR1 MDHEN and CDR2 SYDVKM come from the germline V gene. CDR3 length equals 19 residues. Losses at the gene ends were 4 bases for V and 3 bases for J; bases not matched to a gene: 11. This CDR3 reads CASSYLEGLAGGVTDTQYF. The CDR3 DNA follows: TGTGCCAGCAGTTATTTAGAGGGACTAGCGGGGGGCGTGACAGATACGCAGTATTTT.